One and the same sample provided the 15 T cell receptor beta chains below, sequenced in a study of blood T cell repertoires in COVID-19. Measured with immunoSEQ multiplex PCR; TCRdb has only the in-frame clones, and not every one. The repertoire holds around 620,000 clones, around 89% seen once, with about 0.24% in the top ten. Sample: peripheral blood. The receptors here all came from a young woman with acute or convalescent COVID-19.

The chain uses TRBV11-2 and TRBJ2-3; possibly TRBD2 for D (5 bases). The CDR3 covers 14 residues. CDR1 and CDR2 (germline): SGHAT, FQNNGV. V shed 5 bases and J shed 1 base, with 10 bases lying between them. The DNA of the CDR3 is TGTGCCAGCAGCAGGACCGGGGGCACAGATACGCAGTATTTT. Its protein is CASSRTGGTDTQYF.

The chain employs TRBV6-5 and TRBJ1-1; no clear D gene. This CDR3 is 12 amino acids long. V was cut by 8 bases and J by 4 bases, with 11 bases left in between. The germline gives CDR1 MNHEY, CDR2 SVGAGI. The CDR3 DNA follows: TGTGCCAGCGGGAGGGAGTTCACTGAAGCTTTCTTT. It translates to CASGREFTEAFF.

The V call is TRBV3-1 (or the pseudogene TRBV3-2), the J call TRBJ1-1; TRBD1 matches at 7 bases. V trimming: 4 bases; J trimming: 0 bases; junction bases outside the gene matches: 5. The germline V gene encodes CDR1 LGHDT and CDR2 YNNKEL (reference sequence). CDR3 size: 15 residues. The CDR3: CASSPPTGMNTEAFF. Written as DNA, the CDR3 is TGTGCCAGCAGCCCCCCGACAGGGATGAACACTGAAGCTTTCTTT.

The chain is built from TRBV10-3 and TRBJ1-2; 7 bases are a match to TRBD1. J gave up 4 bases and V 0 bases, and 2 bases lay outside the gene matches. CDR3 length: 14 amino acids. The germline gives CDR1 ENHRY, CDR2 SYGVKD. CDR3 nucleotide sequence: TGTGCCATCAGTGAGTCCCGGACAGGCTATGGCTACACCTTC. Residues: CAISESRTGYGYTF.

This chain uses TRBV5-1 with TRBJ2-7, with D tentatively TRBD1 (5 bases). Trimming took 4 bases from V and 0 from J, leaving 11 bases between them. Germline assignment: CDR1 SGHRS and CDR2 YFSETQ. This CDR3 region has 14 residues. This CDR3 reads CASSNYRSSYEQYF. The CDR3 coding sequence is TGCGCCAGCAGCAATTACAGGAGCTCCTACGAGCAGTACTTC.

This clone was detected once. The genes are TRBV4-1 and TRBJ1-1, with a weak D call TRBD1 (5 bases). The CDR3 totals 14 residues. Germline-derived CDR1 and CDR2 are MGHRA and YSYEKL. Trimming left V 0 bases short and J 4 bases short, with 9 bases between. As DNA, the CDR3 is TGCGCCAGCAGCCAAGATCGAAGGGGCACTGAAGCTTTCTTT. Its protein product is CASSQDRRGTEAFF.

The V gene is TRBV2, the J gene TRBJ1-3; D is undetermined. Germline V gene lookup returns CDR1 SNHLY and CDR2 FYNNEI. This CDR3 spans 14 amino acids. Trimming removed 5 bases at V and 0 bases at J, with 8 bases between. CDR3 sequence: CASSPDISGNTIYF. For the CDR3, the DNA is TGTGCCAGCAGTCCCGACATCTCTGGAAACACCATATATTTT.

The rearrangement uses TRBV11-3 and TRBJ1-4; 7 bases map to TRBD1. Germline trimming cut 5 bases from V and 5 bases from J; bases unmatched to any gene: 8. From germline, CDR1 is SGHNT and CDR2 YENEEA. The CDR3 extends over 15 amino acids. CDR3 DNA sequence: TGTGCCAGCAGCCAGGGGACAGCCAAAAATGAAAAACTGTTTTTT. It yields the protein CASSQGTAKNEKLFF.

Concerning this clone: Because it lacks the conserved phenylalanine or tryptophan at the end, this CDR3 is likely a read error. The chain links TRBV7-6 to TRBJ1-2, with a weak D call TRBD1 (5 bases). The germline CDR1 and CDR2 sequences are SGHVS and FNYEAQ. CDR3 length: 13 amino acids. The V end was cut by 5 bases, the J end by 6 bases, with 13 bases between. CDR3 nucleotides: TGTGCCAGCAGCAACGGCCTGGGGCATGGCTACACCCTC. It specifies CASSNGLGHGYTL.

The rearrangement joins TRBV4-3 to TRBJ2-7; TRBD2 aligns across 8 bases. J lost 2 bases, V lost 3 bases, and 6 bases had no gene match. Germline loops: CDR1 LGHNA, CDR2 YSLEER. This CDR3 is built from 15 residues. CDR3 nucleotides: TGCGCCAGCAGCCAGGGGAGCGGGGGAGCCTACGAGCAGTACTTC. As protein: CASSQGSGGAYEQYF.

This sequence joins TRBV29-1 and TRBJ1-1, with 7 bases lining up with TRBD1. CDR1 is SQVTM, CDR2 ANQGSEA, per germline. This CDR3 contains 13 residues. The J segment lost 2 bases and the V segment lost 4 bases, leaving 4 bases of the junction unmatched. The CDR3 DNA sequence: TGCAGCGTTGGGGGACAGACAAACACTGAAGCTTTCTTT. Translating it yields CSVGGQTNTEAFF.

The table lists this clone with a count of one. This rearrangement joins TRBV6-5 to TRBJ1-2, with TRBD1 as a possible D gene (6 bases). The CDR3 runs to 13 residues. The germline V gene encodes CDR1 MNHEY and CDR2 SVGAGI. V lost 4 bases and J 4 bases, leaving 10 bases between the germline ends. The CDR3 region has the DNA TGTGCCAGCAGTTCTTCAGGGGCCTATGGCTACACCTTC. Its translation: CASSSSGAYGYTF.

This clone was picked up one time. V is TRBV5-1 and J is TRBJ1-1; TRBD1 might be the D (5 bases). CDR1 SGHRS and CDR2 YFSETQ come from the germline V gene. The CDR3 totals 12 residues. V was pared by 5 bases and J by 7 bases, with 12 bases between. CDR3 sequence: CASSPGAYEAFF. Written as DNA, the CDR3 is TGCGCCAGCAGTCCTGGGGCCTATGAAGCTTTCTTT.

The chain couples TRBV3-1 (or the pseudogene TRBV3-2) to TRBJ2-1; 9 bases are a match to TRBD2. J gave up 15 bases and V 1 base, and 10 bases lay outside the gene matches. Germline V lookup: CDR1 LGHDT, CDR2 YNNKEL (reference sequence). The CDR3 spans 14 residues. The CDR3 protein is CASSQVSSGDQLFF. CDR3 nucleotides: TGTGCCAGCAGCCAAGTCTCTAGCGGGGATCAACTGTTCTTC.

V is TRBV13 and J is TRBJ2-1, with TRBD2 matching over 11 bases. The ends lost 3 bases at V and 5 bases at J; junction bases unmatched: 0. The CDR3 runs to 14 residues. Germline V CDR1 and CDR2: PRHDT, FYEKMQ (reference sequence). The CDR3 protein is CASSLGLADNEQFF. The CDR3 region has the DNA TGTGCCAGCAGCTTGGGACTAGCGGACAATGAGCAGTTCTTC. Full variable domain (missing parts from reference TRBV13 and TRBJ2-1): AAGVIQSPRHLIKEKRETATLKCYPIPRHDTVYWYQQGPGQDPQFLISFYEKMQSDKGSIPDRFSAQQFSDYHSELNMSSLELGDSALYFCASSLGLADNEQFFGPGTRLTVL.